The source of this TCR beta chain is a study of blood T cell repertoires in COVID-19. Study information: The United States, Italy and Spain provided the acute and convalescent COVID-19 samples. PBMCs, B-cell-depleted T cells, or T cells provided the cDNA or gDNA that made up the material.

Germline values: CDR1 LNHNV, CDR2 YYDKDF (reference sequence). The V and J ends lost 1 base and 6 bases respectively, with 4 bases between them. CDR3 length equals 12 residues. Original methodology: Reference gene primer amplification yielded estimated nucleated cell counts. Using immunoSEQ multiplex PCR, the repertoire was profiled, and TCRdb retains in-frame clones only, with some absent. V, J and clone size are those of that table, while D and trimming were read from the DNA. The data hold under 200,000 clones, with roughly 88% observed a single time. Note on this clone: Additional DNA sequences in this sample encode the identical CDR3.

The J gene is TRBJ2-1, the V gene TRBV15, with D hard to call. The clonotype originates from a woman in her sixties or seventies with acute or convalescent COVID-19. The specimen sequenced was peripheral blood. This chain's CDR3 is CATSRAGNEQFF. CDR3 sequence (DNA): TGTGCCACCAGCAGAGCAGGCAATGAGCAGTTCTTC.